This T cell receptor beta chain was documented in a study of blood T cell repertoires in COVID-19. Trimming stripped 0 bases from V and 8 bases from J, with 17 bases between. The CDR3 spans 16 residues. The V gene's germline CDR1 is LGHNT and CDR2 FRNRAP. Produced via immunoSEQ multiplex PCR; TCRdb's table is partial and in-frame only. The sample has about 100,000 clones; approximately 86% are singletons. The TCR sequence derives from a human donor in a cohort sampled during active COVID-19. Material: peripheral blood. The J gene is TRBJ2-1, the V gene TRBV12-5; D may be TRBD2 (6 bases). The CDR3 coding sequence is TGTGCTAGTGGTTTGGTTGGAGGGAGCCCCAGTTATGAGCAGTTCTTC. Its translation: CASGLVGGSPSYEQFF.